Below, 19 T cell receptor beta chains from the same sample are listed, as sequenced in a study of control samples from healthy donors and cancer patients. Only in-frame clones appear in the TCRdb table, and some are missing; sequencing was by immunoSEQ multiplex PCR. Here the sample spans about 150,000 clones, more than 85% being singletons. Sequenced sample: blood. The receptors derive from a woman aged 35 to 49 in good health.

V usage is TRBV29-1 and J usage is TRBJ1-1, with 12 bases fitting TRBD1. CDR1 is SQVTM and CDR2 is ANQGSEA in the germline V gene. This CDR3 region has 16 residues. The CDR3 coding sequence is TGCCGCAAGGGGGGCGGGACAGGGGGCGACTCGACTGAAGCTTTCTTT. Its protein is CRKGGGTGGDSTEAFF.

The rearrangement uses TRBV29-1 and TRBJ1-1; D remains unclear. This CDR3 region has 12 residues. Germline values: CDR1 SQVTM, CDR2 ANQGSEA. Trimming took 2 bases from V and 1 from J, leaving 5 bases between them. This chain's CDR3 is CSVEQANTEAFF. CDR3 in DNA: TGCAGCGTTGAACAGGCGAACACTGAAGCTTTCTTT. The full variable domain, its missing parts supplied by reference TRBV29-1 and TRBJ1-1, is SAVISQKPSRDICQRGTSLTIQCQVDSQVTMMFWYRQQPGQSLTLIATANQGSEATYESGFVIDKFPISRPNLTFSTLTVSNMSPEDSSIYLCSVEQANTEAFFGQGTRLTVV.

J is TRBJ2-2 and V is TRBV7-2, with a possible D match to TRBD2 (5 bases). The germline V gene encodes CDR1 SGHTA and CDR2 FQGNSA. The CDR3 sequence is 14 residues long. V was clipped by 5 bases and J by 3 bases, with 10 bases between them. The CDR3 here is CASSLGIHTGELFF. The CDR3 DNA reads TGTGCCAGCAGCCTCGGGATCCACACCGGGGAGCTGTTTTTT.

With respect to this clone: An end of the junction differs from the germline gene, which may be a read error. This chain connects TRBV7-9 to TRBJ2-3; no reliable D call. CDR1 and CDR2 from the germline V gene are SEHNR and FQNEAQ (reference sequence). The length of the CDR3 is 12 residues. The CDR3 here is CASSLDTNTQYF. CDR3 DNA sequence: TGTGCCAGCAGCTTAGACACAAATACGCAGTATTTT.

The gene calls are TRBV6-5 and TRBJ2-7; D perhaps matches TRBD1 (7 bases). CDR3 length: 13 residues. Trimming took off 10 bases at V and 5 bases at J, with 18 bases between the two ends. Germline CDR1 is MNHEY and CDR2 is SVGAGI. CDR3 in DNA: TGTGCCACTCGACAGGGACTTAGCCACGAGCAGTACTTC. Translating gives CATRQGLSHEQYF.

This chain links TRBV6-1 with TRBJ2-1; TRBD2 matches at 16 bases. The CDR3 is 20 amino acids. The germline V gene has CDR1 MNHNS and CDR2 SASEGT. V dropped 0 bases and J dropped 2; count of bases not matched to a gene: 7. The CDR3 bases are TGTGCCAGCAGTGAAGCGTATGGGACTAGCGGGGGGGCGACCTACAATGAGCAGTTCTTC. Protein product: CASSEAYGTSGGATYNEQFF.

This rearrangement joins TRBV7-8 to TRBJ1-3, with 8 bases matching TRBD1. The CDR3 has 17 amino acids. The V gene end was trimmed by 1 base and the J gene end by 3 bases; junction bases not matched to a gene: 8. From germline, CDR1 is SGHVS and CDR2 FQNEAQ. The DNA for the CDR3 is TGTGCCAGCAGCTTAGGACAGGGGAAGTCTAGTGGAAACACCATATATTTT. Protein sequence: CASSLGQGKSSGNTIYF.

V gene TRBV27 combines with J gene TRBJ1-1; D is perhaps TRBD1 (5 bases). CDR1 is MNHEY, CDR2 SMNVEV, per germline (reference sequence). V was pared by 5 bases and J by 1 base, with 11 bases between. The CDR3 is 14 residues long. The CDR3 loop is CASSTRVWNTEAFF. CDR3 nucleotides: TGTGCCAGCAGTACCAGGGTGTGGAACACTGAAGCTTTCTTT.

This chain connects TRBV10-3 to TRBJ1-1; D ambiguous. Germline-derived CDR1 and CDR2 are ENHRY and SYGVKD. Deletions cut 0 bases from V and 0 bases from J, with 5 bases between. This CDR3 region has 14 residues. CDR3 sequence: CAISESAMNTEAFF. DNA for the CDR3: TGTGCCATCAGTGAGTCTGCGATGAACACTGAAGCTTTCTTT.

V is TRBV5-6 and J is TRBJ2-3; D is ambiguous. Germline assignment: CDR1 SGHDT and CDR2 YYEEEE. The germline V and J ends were trimmed by 0 bases and 0 bases, with 5 bases remaining between them. This CDR3 is 14 amino acids long. CDR3: CASSLVGSTDTQYF. The CDR3 bases are TGTGCCAGCAGCTTGGTCGGGAGCACAGATACGCAGTATTTT.

V gene TRBV6-1 combines with J gene TRBJ2-7; a possible D gene is TRBD1 (5 bases). Germline assignment: CDR1 MNHNS and CDR2 SASEGT. The V gene lost 3 bases and the J gene lost 0 bases, with 9 bases spanning the gap. The CDR3 has 14 amino acids. The CDR3, as DNA: TGTGCCAGCAGTGAGACAGCCTCCTCCTACGAGCAGTACTTC. Amino acid sequence: CASSETASSYEQYF.

The chain recombines TRBV11-1 with TRBJ2-7; D remains unclear. V shed 1 base and J shed 6 bases, with 7 bases lying between them. Germline V gives CDR1 SGHAT, CDR2 FQDESV (reference sequence). The CDR3 is 12 amino acids. The CDR3 bases are TGTGCCAGCAGCTTAGTAGGTCGCGAGCAGTACTTC. Translating it yields CASSLVGREQYF.

This clone was seen only once. This rearrangement joins TRBV29-1 to TRBJ2-3, with 16 bases matching TRBD2. Germline trimming cut 6 bases from V and 2 bases from J; bases unmatched to any gene: 5. The length of the CDR3 is 16 residues. Germline V gives CDR1 SQVTM, CDR2 ANQGSEA. The CDR3 loop is CSVGGTSGGDTDTQYF. For the CDR3, the DNA is TGCAGCGTCGGCGGGACTAGCGGGGGGGACACAGATACGCAGTATTTT.

The gene calls are TRBV11-2 and TRBJ1-1, with a possible D match to TRBD1 (5 bases). Germline V CDR1 and CDR2: SGHAT, FQNNGV. The length of the CDR3 is 13 residues. V shed 10 bases and J shed 0 bases, with 12 bases lying between them. In DNA, the CDR3 is TGTGCCATATCCGCAGGGATGAACACTGAAGCTTTCTTT. It translates to CAISAGMNTEAFF.

The chain links TRBV6-5 to TRBJ2-7; D uncertain. Trimming cost V 2 bases and J 5 bases, with 10 bases left between them. The germline V gene encodes CDR1 MNHEY and CDR2 SVGAGI. The CDR3 is made up of 13 amino acids. DNA for the CDR3: TGTGCCAGCAGTTACGTATTAAACCACGAGCAGTACTTC. Its protein product is CASSYVLNHEQYF.

The chain uses TRBV6-5 and TRBJ2-2, with a tentative D call TRBD1 (6 bases). Germline CDR1 reads MNHEY; CDR2 reads SVGAGI. Trimming stripped 7 bases from V and 0 bases from J, with 9 bases between. This CDR3 contains 14 residues. DNA of the CDR3: TGTGCCAGCAAGGACAGCACGAACACCGGGGAGCTGTTTTTT. It codes for CASKDSTNTGELFF.

The V call is TRBV6-1, the J call TRBJ1-2; possible D gene TRBD1, 6 bases. Looked up from germline, CDR1 is MNHNS and CDR2 is SASEGT. V lost 1 base to trimming and J lost 8 bases, with 20 bases between them. This CDR3 contains 16 residues. CDR3: CASSEVVNARTEGYTF. In nucleotides, the CDR3 is TGTGCCAGCAGTGAAGTGGTTAATGCGAGGACAGAAGGCTACACCTTC.

This rearrangement joins TRBV6-4 to TRBJ2-3; D may correspond to TRBD1 or TRBD2 (5 bases each). Trimming removed 8 bases at V and 0 bases at J, with 12 bases between. The CDR3 runs to 14 residues. Germline V gives CDR1 MRHNA, CDR2 SNTAGT. CDR3 loop: CASRREGSTDTQYF. CDR3 nucleotide sequence: TGTGCCAGCCGGAGAGAGGGGAGCACAGATACGCAGTATTTT.

This chain uses TRBV11-3 with TRBJ2-3, with D uncertain. This CDR3 region has 13 residues. The V end lost 5 bases, the J end lost 7 bases, and 13 bases lay between the germline ends. Germline lookup yields CDR1 SGHNT and CDR2 YENEEA. The CDR3 bases are TGTGCCAGCAGCCCGAGGACGGAGAATACGCAGTATTTT. This encodes CASSPRTENTQYF.